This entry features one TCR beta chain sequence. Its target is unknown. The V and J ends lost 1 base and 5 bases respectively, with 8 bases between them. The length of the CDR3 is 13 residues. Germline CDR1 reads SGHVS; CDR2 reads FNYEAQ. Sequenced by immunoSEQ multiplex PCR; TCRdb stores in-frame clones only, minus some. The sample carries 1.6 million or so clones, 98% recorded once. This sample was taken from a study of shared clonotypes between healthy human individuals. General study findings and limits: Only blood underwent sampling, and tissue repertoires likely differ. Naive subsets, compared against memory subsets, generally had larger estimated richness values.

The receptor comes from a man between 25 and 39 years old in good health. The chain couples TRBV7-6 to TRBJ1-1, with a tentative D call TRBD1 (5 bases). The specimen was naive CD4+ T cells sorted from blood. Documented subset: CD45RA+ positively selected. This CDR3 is CASSLVQGTEAFF. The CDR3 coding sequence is TGTGCCAGCAGCTTAGTTCAGGGAACTGAAGCTTTCTTT.